This TCR beta chain stems from a study of blood T cell repertoires in COVID-19. Study context: From the United States, Italy and Spain came samples of acute and convalescent COVID-19.

Per the study methods: For nucleated cells, counts were estimated from reference gene primer amplification. TCRdb keeps only in-frame clones here, not all; method: immunoSEQ multiplex PCR. Clone size and the V and J calls come from that table; the DNA yielded D and trimming. The sample consists of 350,000 to 550,000 clones, around 88% of them appearing once. Germline values: CDR1 SNHLY, CDR2 FYNNEI. Between the trimmed V and J ends, which lost 0 bases and 6 bases, there was a span of 8 bases. The CDR3 spans 13 residues. The chain carries TRBV2 and TRBJ1-1; D remains unclear. The TCR originated in a woman aged 25 to 45 with acute or convalescent COVID-19. The sample taken for sequencing was peripheral blood. CDR3 sequence (DNA): TGTGCCAGCAGTGAAGCAAGAGGTTCTGAAGCTTTCTTT. It encodes CASSEARGSEAFF.